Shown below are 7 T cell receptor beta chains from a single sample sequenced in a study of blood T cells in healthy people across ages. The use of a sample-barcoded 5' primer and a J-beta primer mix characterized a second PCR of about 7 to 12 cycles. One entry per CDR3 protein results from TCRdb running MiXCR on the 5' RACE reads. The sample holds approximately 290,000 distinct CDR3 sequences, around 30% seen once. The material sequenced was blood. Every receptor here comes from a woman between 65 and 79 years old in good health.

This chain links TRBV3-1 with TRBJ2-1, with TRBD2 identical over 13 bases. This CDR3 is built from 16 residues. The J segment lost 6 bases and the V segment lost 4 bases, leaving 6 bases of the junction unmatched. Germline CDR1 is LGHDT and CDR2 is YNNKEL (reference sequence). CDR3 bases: TGTGCCAGCAGCCTCCTTACTAGCGGGAGGGGCAATGAGCAGTTCTTC. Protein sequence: CASSLLTSGRGNEQFF.

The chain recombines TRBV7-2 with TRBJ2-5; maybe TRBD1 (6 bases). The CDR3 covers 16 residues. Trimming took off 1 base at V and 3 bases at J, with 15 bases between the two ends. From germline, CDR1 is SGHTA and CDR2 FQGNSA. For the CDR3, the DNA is TGTGCCAGCAGCTTAGAGGGGTGGACAGTCGAAGAGACCCAGTACTTC. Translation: CASSLEGWTVEETQYF.

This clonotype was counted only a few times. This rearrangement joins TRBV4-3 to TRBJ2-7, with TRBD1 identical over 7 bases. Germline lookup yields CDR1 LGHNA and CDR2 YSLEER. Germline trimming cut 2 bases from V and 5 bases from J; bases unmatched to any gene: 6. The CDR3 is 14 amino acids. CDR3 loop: CASSQPGTVNEQYF. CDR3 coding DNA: TGCGCCAGCAGCCAACCCGGGACAGTCAACGAGCAGTACTTC.

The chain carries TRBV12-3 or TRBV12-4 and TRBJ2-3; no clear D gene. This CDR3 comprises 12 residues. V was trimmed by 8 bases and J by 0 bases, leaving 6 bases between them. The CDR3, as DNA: TGTGCCAGCGGCACTAGCACAGATACGCAGTATTTT. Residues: CASGTSTDTQYF.

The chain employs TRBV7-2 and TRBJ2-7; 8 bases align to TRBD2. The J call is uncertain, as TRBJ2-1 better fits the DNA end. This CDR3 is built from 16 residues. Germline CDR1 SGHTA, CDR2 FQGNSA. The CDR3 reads CASSYRLATTYNEQFF. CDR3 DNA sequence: TGTGCCAGCAGCTATAGACTAGCGACAACCTACAATGAGCAGTTCTTC.

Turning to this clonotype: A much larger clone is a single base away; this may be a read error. CDR3 loop: CSATGHRGSAYEQYF. The CDR3 DNA is TGCAGTGCTACGGGCCATAGAGGGAGTGCCTACGAGCAGTACTTC. The chain has TRBV20-1 and TRBJ2-7; D may be TRBD2 (5 bases). Between the trimmed V and J ends, which lost 4 bases and 2 bases, there was a span of 18 bases. This CDR3 is built from 15 residues. CDR1 and CDR2 (germline): DFQATT, SNEGSKA (reference sequence).

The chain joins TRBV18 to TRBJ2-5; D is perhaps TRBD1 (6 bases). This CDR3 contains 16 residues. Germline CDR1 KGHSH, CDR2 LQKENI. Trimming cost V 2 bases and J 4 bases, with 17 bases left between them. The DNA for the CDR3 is TGTGCCAGCTCACCAAAGGACAGTTCTTTCCGAGAGACCCAGTACTTC. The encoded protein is CASSPKDSSFRETQYF.